The entry below gives a single TCR beta chain sequence along with its context. Other nucleotide sequences from this sample produce the same CDR3. These data originate in a study of blood T cell repertoires in COVID-19. Here immunoSEQ multiplex PCR was the method, and the copy in TCRdb shows in-frame clones only, minus some. The sample contains approximately 360,000 clones, 90% of which appear only once. CDR1 SGDLS and CDR2 YYNGEE come from the germline V gene. This CDR3 comprises 15 residues. V dropped 0 bases and J dropped 3; count of bases not matched to a gene: 4. This TCR was sampled from a man in his late teens or twenties with active or convalescent COVID-19. The material sequenced was peripheral blood. The chain combines TRBV9 with TRBJ2-3, with 7 bases identical to TRBD1. The CDR3 sequence: CASSVAGRGTDTQYF. For the CDR3, the DNA is TGTGCCAGCAGCGTAGCGGGCAGGGGGACAGATACGCAGTATTTT.